Listed below are T cell receptor beta chains from one sample, sequenced in a study of cytomegalovirus exposure and HLA in healthy donors. Produced via immunoSEQ multiplex PCR; TCRdb's table is partial and in-frame only. The sample yields about 150,000 clones, 55% to 75% seen once. Sequencing used PBMCs. These TCRs come from an older woman in good health and CMV-seropositive. Both conserved end residues are part of each CDR3. The D gene is left open where the match is weak. For some rows the clone size is stated as once, few or many, or as a class when expanded; others skip it.

>TRBD2|-|TRBJ2-7|TRBV29-1
CSVGRTSGKSSYEQYF
TGCAGCGTTGGGCGAACTAGCGGGAAAAGCTCCTACGAGCAGTACTTC
>TRBD1|-|TRBJ1-1|TRBV19
CASGILTGTGGTEAFF
TGTGCCAGCGGAATATTGACCGGGACAGGTGGGACTGAAGCTTTCTTT
>TRBD2|once|TRBJ2-7|TRBV6-5
CASSPGTSGTVQYF
TGTGCCAGCAGTCCCGGGACTAGCGGGACGGTGCAGTACTTC
>TRBD2|-|TRBJ2-1|TRBV7-2
CASSRSSGRGYNEQFF
TGTGCCAGCAGTCGAAGTAGCGGGAGGGGCTACAATGAGCAGTTCTTC
>-|-|TRBJ2-5|TRBV27
CASSFGQIGETQYF
TGTGCCAGCAGTTTTGGACAGATCGGGGAGACCCAGTACTTC
>-|-|TRBJ2-7|TRBV7-9
CASSLGQVYEQYF
TGTGCCAGCAGCCTGGGACAAGTCTACGAGCAGTACTTC
>TRBD2|few|TRBJ2-5|TRBV5-6
CASSLWLAGGETQYF
TGTGCCAGCAGCTTGTGGCTAGCGGGAGGGGAGACCCAGTACTTC
>-|-|TRBJ2-7|TRBV11-2
CASSITGTGVYEQYF
TGTGCCAGCAGCATAACCGGGACGGGAGTCTACGAGCAGTACTTC
>-|-|TRBJ1-5|TRBV10-3
CAISEGGAGQPQHF
TGTGCCATCAGTGAGGGTGGGGCAGGCCAGCCCCAGCATTTT
>TRBD2|-|TRBJ2-7|TRBV7-2
CASSTSGYEQYF
TGTGCCAGCAGCACTAGCGGCTACGAGCAGTACTTC
>TRBD2|few|TRBJ2-1|TRBV7-6
CASSVASGGFYNEQFF
TGTGCCAGCAGCGTTGCTAGCGGAGGTTTCTACAATGAGCAGTTCTTC
>-|-|TRBJ2-7|TRBV28
CASTSGSLSEQYF
TGTGCCAGCACTTCGGGGAGTTTGAGCGAGCAGTACTTC
>TRBD1|-|TRBJ1-1|TRBV6-6
CASSPGTGMNTEAFF
TGTGCCAGCAGCCCCGGGACAGGGATGAACACTGAAGCTTTCTTT
>-|-|TRBJ1-5|TRBV7-2
CASSPDRIQPQHF
TGTGCCAGCAGCCCGGACAGAATTCAGCCCCAGCATTTT
>TRBD1|-|TRBJ1-1|TRBV19
CATQDRTRTEAFF
TGTGCCACCCAGGACAGGACGAGGACTGAAGCTTTCTTT
>TRBD2|once|TRBJ2-3|TRBV29-1
CSVAGRAGGPGTDTQYF
TGCAGCGTTGCGGGGCGAGCGGGAGGGCCCGGCACAGATACGCAGTATTTT
>TRBD1|few|TRBJ2-1|TRBV30
CAWSVKGLGTDNEQFF
TGTGCCTGGAGTGTAAAAGGGCTGGGGACAGACAATGAGCAGTTCTTC
>TRBD1|-|TRBJ2-7|TRBV7-2
CASSLDGDRGIYEQYF
TGTGCCAGCAGCTTAGATGGGGACAGGGGGATCTACGAGCAGTACTTC
>TRBD2|-|TRBJ2-2|TRBV15
CATSRDPGGGTGELFF
TGTGCCACCAGCAGAGATCCGGGCGGGGGCACCGGGGAGCTGTTTTTT
>-|few|TRBJ1-1|TRBV5-6
CASSLEGWSRKGAEAFF
TGTGCCAGCAGCTTGGAGGGGTGGAGCAGGAAAGGGGCTGAAGCTTTCTTT
>-|-|TRBJ1-2|TRBV7-2
CASSFPLLHGYTF
TGTGCCAGCAGCTTCCCCCTTCTTCATGGCTACACCTTC
>TRBD2|once|TRBJ2-2|TRBV5-1
CASTHRLAGDTGELFF
TGCGCCAGCACCCATAGACTAGCGGGAGACACCGGGGAGCTGTTTTTT
>TRBD2|-|TRBJ2-5|TRBV4-3
CASSQGVAGGSETQYF
TGCGCCAGCAGCCAAGGGGTGGCGGGGGGCTCAGAGACCCAGTACTTC
>-|-|TRBJ1-5|TRBV5-5
CASSLTPGDQPQHF
TGTGCCAGCAGCTTGACGCCAGGCGATCAGCCCCAGCATTTT
>TRBD1|few|TRBJ1-4|TRBV25-1
CASSETGAGNEKLFF
TGTGCCAGCAGTGAGACAGGGGCGGGTAATGAAAAACTGTTTTTT
>-|-|TRBJ2-1|TRBV29-1
CSAQQDYYNEQFF
TGCAGCGCCCAACAAGACTACTACAATGAGCAGTTCTTC